This TCR beta chain was identified in a study of breast tumors, draining lymph nodes, adjacent tissues. TCRdb passed the multiplex PCR reads through MiXCR, listing each CDR3 protein once. This table has roughly 80,000 distinct CDR3 sequences, approximately 19% appearing once. The lymph nodes were axillary draining lymph nodes from breast cancer patients. V shed 3 bases and J 0 bases; nucleotides not matched to a gene: 1. The CDR3 runs to 15 residues. This clonotype has at least ten counts. The rearrangement links TRBV12-3 or TRBV12-4 to TRBJ2-3; 9 nucleotides agree with TRBD2. This clonotype originated in a female donor with breast cancer. Some clones in this sample may be carry-over from other donors' samples. The sample was axillary lymph node tissue. Here the CDR3 DNA reads TGTGCCAGCAGTTTTCTAGCGGGAAGCACAGATACGCAGTATTTT. It translates to CASSFLAGSTDTQYF.